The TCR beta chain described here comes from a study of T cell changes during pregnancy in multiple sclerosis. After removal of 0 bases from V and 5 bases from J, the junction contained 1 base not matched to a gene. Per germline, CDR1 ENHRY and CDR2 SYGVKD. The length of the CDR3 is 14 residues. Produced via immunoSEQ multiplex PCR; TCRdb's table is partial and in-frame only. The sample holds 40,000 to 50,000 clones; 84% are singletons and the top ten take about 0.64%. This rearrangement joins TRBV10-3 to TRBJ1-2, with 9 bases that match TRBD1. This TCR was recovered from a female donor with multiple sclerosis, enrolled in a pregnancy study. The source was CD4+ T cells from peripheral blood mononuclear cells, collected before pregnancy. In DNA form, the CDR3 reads TGTGCCATCAGTGAGTCCGGACAGGGGTATGGCTACACCTTC. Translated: CAISESGQGYGYTF.